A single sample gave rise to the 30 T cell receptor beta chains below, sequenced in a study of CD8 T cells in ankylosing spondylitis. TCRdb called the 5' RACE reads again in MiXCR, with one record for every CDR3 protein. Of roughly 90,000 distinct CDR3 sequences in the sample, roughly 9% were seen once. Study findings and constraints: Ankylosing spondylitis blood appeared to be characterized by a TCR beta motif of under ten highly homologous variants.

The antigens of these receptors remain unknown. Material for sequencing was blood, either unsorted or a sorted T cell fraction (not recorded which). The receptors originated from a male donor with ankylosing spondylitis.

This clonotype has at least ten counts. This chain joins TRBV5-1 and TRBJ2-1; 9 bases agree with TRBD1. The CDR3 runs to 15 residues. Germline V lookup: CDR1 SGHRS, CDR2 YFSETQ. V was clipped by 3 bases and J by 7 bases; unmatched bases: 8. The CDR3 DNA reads TGCGCCAGCAGCTCGGGGACAGGGTATTGGAATGAGCAGTTCTTC. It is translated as CASSSGTGYWNEQFF.

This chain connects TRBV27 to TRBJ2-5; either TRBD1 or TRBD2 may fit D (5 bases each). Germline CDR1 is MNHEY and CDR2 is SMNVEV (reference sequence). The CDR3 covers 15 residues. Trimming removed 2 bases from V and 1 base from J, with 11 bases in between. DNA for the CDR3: TGTGCCAGCAGTTTAACGGCAGGGACCCAAGAGACCCAGTACTTC. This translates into CASSLTAGTQETQYF.

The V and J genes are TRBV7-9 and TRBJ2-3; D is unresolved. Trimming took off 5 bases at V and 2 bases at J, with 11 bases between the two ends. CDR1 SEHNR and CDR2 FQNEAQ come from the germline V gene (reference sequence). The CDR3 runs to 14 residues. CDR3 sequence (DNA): TGTGCCAGCAGCCCACCAAGTAACACAGATACGCAGTATTTT. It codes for CASSPPSNTDTQYF.

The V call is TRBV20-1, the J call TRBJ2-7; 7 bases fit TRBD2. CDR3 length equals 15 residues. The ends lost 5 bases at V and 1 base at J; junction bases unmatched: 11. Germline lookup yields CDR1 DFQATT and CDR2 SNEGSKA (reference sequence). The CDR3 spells CSAGFGRELSYEQYF. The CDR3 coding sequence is TGCAGTGCTGGTTTTGGGCGGGAGTTATCCTACGAGCAGTACTTC.

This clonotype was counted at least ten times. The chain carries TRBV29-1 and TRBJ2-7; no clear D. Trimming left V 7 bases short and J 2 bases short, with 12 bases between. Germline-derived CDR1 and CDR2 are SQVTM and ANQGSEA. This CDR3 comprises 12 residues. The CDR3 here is CSARKTPYEQYF. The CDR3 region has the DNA TGCAGCGCCAGAAAGACTCCCTACGAGCAGTACTTC.

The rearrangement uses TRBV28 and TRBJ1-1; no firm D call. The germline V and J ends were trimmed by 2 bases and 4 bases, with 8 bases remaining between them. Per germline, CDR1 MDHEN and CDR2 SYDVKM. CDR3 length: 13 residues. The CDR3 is CASSLLPITEAFF. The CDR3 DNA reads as TGTGCCAGCAGTTTACTCCCGATCACTGAAGCTTTCTTT.

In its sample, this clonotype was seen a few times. CDR3 coding DNA: TGTGCCAGCAGTCCCCTCCGGACCTCCTACAATGAGCAGTTCTTC. Residues: CASSPLRTSYNEQFF. The J gene is TRBJ2-1, the V gene TRBV14; D gene uncertain. This CDR3 region has 15 residues. The germline V and J ends were trimmed by 6 bases and 0 bases, with 12 bases remaining between them. In germline, CDR1 is SGHDN, CDR2 FVKESK.

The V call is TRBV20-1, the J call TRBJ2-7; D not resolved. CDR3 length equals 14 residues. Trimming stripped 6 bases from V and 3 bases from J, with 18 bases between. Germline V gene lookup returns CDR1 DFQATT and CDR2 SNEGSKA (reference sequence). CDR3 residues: CSAISTYSRYEQYF. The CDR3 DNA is TGCAGTGCCATAAGTACCTACAGTCGCTACGAGCAGTACTTC.

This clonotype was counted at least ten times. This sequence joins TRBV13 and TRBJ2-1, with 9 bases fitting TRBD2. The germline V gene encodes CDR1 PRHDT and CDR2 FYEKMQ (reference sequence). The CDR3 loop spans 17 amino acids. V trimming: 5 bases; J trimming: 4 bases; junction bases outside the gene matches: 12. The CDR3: CASSLAAGGSFYNEQFF. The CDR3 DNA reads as TGTGCCAGCAGCCTAGCAGCGGGAGGCTCCTTTTACAATGAGCAGTTCTTC.

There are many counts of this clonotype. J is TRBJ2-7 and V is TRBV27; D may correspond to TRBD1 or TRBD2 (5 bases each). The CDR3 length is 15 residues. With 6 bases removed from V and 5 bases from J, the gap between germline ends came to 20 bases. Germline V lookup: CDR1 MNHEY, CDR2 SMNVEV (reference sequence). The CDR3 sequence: CASSLRGVSIHEQYF. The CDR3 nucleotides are TGTGCCAGCAGCCTTAGGGGAGTAAGTATCCACGAGCAGTACTTC.

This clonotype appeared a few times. CDR3 sequence: CASSAQSSWNTGELFF. CDR3 in DNA: TGTGCCAGCAGCGCACAGAGTAGTTGGAACACCGGGGAGCTGTTTTTT. V gene TRBV7-8 combines with J gene TRBJ2-2; no clear D gene. Looked up from germline, CDR1 is SGHVS and CDR2 is FQNEAQ. The CDR3 contains 16 residues. Between the trimmed V and J ends, which lost 5 bases and 1 base, there was a span of 14 bases.

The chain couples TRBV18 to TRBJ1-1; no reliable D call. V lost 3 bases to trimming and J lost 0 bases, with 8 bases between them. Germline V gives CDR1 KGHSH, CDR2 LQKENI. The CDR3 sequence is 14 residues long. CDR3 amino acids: CASSPPALNTEAFF. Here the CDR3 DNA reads TGTGCCAGCTCACCCCCCGCCCTGAACACTGAAGCTTTCTTT.

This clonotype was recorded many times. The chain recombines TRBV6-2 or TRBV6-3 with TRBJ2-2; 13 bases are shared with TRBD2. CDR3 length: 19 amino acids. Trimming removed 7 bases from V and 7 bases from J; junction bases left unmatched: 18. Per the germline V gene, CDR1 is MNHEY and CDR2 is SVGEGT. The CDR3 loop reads CASILGTSGTSWYNGELFF. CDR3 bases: TGTGCCAGCATCCTTGGGACTAGCGGGACTTCATGGTATAACGGGGAGCTGTTTTTT.

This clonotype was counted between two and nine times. DNA of the CDR3: TGTGCCAGCAGTTACAACCGGGGCGGGCTCGAGACCCAGTACTTC. It translates to CASSYNRGGLETQYF. This chain uses TRBV6-5 with TRBJ2-5; D might be TRBD1 or TRBD2, each matching 5 bases. The CDR3 covers 15 residues. Trimming pared 2 bases from V and 5 bases from J, leaving 15 bases between. Per the germline V gene, CDR1 is MNHEY and CDR2 is SVGAGI.

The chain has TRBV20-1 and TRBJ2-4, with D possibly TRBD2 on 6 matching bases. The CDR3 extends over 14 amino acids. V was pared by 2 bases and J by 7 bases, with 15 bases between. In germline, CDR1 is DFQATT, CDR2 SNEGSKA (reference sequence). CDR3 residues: CSARTPTGGNIQYF. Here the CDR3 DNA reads TGCAGTGCTAGAACCCCGACTGGGGGGAACATTCAGTACTTC.

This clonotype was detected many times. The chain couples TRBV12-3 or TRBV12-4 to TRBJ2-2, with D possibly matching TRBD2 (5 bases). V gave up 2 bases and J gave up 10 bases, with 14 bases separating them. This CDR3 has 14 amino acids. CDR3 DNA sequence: TGTGCCAGCAGTTTACTCGTGGAGGACTCGGAGCTGTTTTTT. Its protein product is CASSLLVEDSELFF.

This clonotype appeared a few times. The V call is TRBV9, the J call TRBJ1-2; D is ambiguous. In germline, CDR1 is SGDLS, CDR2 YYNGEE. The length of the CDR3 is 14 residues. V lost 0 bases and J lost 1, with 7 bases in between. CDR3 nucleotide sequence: TGTGCCAGCAGCGTAGATGGCGGTAACTATGGCTACACCTTC. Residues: CASSVDGGNYGYTF. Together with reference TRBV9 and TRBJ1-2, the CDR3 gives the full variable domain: DSGVTQTPKHLITATGQRVTLRCSPRSGDLSVYWYQQSLDQGLQFLIQYYNGEERAKGNILERFSAQQFPDLHSELNLSSLELGDSALYFCASSVDGGNYGYTFGSGTRLTVV.

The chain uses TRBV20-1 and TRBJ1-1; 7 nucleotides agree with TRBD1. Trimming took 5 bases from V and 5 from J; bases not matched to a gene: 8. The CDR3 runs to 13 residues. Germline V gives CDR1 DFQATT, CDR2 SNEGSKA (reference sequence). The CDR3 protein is CSAPDREETEAFF. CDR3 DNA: TGCAGTGCTCCTGACAGGGAAGAAACTGAAGCTTTCTTT.

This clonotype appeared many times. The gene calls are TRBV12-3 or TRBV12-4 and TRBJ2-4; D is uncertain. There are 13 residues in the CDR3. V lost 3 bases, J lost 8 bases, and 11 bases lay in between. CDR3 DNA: TGTGCCAGCAGTTTGATCCGTCATGACATTCAGTACTTC. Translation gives CASSLIRHDIQYF.

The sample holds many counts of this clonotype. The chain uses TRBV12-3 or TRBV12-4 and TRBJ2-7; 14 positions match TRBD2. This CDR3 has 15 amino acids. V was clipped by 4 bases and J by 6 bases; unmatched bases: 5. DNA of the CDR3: TGTGCCAGCAGTTCCGGGACTAGCGGGAGCCTCGAGCAGTACTTC. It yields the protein CASSSGTSGSLEQYF.

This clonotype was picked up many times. This CDR3 is CASGLTGTGELFF. CDR3 DNA sequence: TGTGCTAGTGGTCTAACAGGGACCGGGGAGCTGTTTTTT. The chain employs TRBV12-5 and TRBJ2-2; D might be TRBD1 (6 bases). The V end was cut by 5 bases, the J end by 5 bases, with 9 bases between. The CDR3 loop spans 13 amino acids. CDR1 LGHNT and CDR2 FRNRAP come from the germline V gene.

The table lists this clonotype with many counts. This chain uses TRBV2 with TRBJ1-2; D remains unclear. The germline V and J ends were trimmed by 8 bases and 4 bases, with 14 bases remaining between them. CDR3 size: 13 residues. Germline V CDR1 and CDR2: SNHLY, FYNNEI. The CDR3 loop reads CASQLGVSYGYTF. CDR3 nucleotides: TGTGCCAGCCAACTGGGCGTGTCCTATGGCTACACCTTC.

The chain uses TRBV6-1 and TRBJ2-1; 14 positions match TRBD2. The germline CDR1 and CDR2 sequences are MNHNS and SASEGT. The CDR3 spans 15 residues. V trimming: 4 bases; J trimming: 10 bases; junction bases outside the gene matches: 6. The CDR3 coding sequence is TGTGCCAGCAGTGCGGGGACTAGCGGGAGAGGGGAGCAGTTCTTC. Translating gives CASSAGTSGRGEQFF.

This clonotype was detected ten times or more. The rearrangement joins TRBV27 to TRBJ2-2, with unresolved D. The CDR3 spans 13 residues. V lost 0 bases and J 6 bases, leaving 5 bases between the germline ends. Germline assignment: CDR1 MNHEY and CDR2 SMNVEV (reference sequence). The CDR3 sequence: CASSLSHPGELFF. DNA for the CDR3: TGTGCCAGCAGTTTATCACATCCCGGGGAGCTGTTTTTT.

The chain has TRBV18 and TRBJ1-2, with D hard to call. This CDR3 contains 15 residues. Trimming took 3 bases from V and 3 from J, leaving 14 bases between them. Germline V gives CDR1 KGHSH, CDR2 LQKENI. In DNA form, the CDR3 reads TGTGCCAGCTCACCCGCGGTCCGCCCGGACTATGGCTACACCTTC. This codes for CASSPAVRPDYGYTF. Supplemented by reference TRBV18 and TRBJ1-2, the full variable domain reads NAGVMQNPRHLVRRRGQEARLRCSPMKGHSHVYWYRQLPEEGLKFMVYLQKENIIDESGMPKERFSAEFPKEGPSILRIQQVVRGDSAAYFCASSPAVRPDYGYTFGSGTRLTVV.

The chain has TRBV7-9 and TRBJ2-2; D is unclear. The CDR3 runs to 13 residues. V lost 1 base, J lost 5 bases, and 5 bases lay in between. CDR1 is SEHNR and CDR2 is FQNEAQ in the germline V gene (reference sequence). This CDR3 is CASSLERTGELFF. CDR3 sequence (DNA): TGTGCCAGCAGCTTAGAGAGAACCGGGGAGCTGTTTTTT.

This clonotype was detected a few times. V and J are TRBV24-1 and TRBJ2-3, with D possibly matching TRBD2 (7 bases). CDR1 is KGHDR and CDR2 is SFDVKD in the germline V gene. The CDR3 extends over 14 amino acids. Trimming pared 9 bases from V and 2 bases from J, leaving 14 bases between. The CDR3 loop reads CATRMRGPTDTQYF. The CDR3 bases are TGTGCCACCCGGATGCGGGGGCCCACAGATACGCAGTATTTT.

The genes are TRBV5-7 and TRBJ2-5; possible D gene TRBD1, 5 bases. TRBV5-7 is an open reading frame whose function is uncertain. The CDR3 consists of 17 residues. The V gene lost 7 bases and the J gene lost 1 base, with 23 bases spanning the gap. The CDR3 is CASGRQSESISQETQYF. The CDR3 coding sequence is TGTGCCAGCGGCCGACAGTCCGAATCGATATCCCAAGAGACCCAGTACTTC.

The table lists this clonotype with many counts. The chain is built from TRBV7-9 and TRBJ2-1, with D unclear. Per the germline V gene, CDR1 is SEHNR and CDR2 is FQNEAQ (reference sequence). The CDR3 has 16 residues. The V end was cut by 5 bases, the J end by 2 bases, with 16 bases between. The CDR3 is CASSPSEARPYNEQFF. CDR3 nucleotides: TGTGCCAGCAGCCCGAGTGAGGCTCGGCCCTACAATGAGCAGTTCTTC.

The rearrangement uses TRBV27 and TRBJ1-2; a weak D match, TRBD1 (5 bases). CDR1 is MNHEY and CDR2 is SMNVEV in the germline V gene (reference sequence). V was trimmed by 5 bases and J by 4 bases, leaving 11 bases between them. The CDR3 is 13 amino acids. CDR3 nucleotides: TGTGCCAGCAGTGCGGGGGGATTCTATGGCTACACCTTC. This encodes CASSAGGFYGYTF.